Shown below are 23 T cell receptor beta chains from a single sample sequenced in a study of CD8+CD57+ T cells in acquired aplastic anemia (dated by TCRdb to between 2017 and 2018). TCRdb shows the sequencer as Illumina HiSeq 2000. Genomic DNA was used as template for profiling of TCR beta VDJ combinations and CDR3 sequences. TCRdb applied fastp at Q25 and MiXCR to the public reads, then kept only in-frame beta chains. Every distinct CDR3 protein forms one entry, paired with its most common genes and DNA. The sample records hundreds of thousands of distinct CDR3 sequences, roughly 64% of which are singletons. The top ten hold 4% of the sample. Sequencing used sorted CD4+, CD8+, or CD8+CD57+ T cells (not recorded which) from PBMCs. Every receptor here comes from a human donor in good health, serving as a control.

The chain is built from TRBV20-1 and TRBJ2-5, with 12 positions matching TRBD2. Germline trimming cut 6 bases from V and 5 bases from J; bases unmatched to any gene: 10. The CDR3 loop spans 15 amino acids. Germline V gene data show CDR1 as DFQATT and CDR2 as SNEGSKA (reference sequence). The CDR3 DNA sequence: TGCAGTGCCCGCCCCCCTAGCGGGGGGGGGGAGACCCAGTACTTC. Amino acid sequence: CSARPPSGGGETQYF.

Ten or more counts support this clonotype. The V and J genes are TRBV2 and TRBJ2-5; D is undetermined. V dropped 4 bases and J dropped 4 bases, with 10 bases sitting between them. Germline CDR1 SNHLY, CDR2 FYNNEI. There are 13 residues in the CDR3. CDR3 DNA sequence: TGTGCCAGCAGTGCTGGGGTGGGAGAGACCCAGTACTTC. Its protein is CASSAGVGETQYF.

The gene calls are TRBV20-1 and TRBJ2-7; either TRBD1 or TRBD2 may supply D (5 bases each). This CDR3 region has 14 residues. V was cut by 3 bases and J by 3 bases, with 15 bases left in between. Germline CDR1 and CDR2: DFQATT and SNEGSKA (reference sequence). The CDR3 loop reads CSASGAMSIYEQYF. Here the CDR3 DNA reads TGCAGTGCTAGCGGGGCGATGAGCATCTACGAGCAGTACTTC.

This clonotype was recorded only once. V gene TRBV25-1 combines with J gene TRBJ2-7; TRBD2 matches 14 bases. V dropped 6 bases and J dropped 6; count of bases not matched to a gene: 13. Germline assignment: CDR1 MGHDK and CDR2 SYGVNS. The CDR3 has 17 amino acids. The CDR3 DNA follows: TGTGCCAGCAGCGTAACAGGACTAGCGGGAGGTGCCTCCGAGCAGTACTTC. It encodes CASSVTGLAGGASEQYF.

This clonotype was detected ten times or more. This chain links TRBV5-1 with TRBJ1-2; D is uncertain. The V gene lost 0 bases and the J gene lost 0 bases, with 9 bases spanning the gap. The CDR3 loop spans 15 amino acids. Germline loops: CDR1 SGHRS, CDR2 YFSETQ. CDR3 residues: CASSLGAGPNYGYTF. DNA for the CDR3: TGCGCCAGCAGCTTGGGTGCAGGACCTAACTATGGCTACACCTTC.

Details on this clonotype: An end of the junction differs from the germline gene, which may be a read error. J is TRBJ1-2 and V is TRBV7-2, with 8 positions matching TRBD1. From germline, CDR1 is SGHTA and CDR2 FQGNSA. CDR3 size: 15 residues. As DNA, the CDR3 is TGTGCCAGCAGCTTGACAGGGGCCTTTCTTTATGGCCACACCTTC. Translation gives CASSLTGAFLYGHTF.

Ten or more counts support this clonotype. Written as DNA, the CDR3 is TGTGCCAGCAGTTTATTCAGGCTAGGAGGGACTGAAGCTTTCTTT. This gives the protein CASSLFRLGGTEAFF. The chain joins TRBV27 to TRBJ1-1, with no clear D. The CDR3 loop spans 15 amino acids. The germline V and J ends were trimmed by 1 base and 5 bases, with 14 bases remaining between them. Germline V gene lookup returns CDR1 MNHEY and CDR2 SMNVEV (reference sequence).

On this clonotype: No DNA is shown, since the ends of the CDR3 on it are uncertain; the CDR3 is the one TCRdb lists. The rearrangement joins TRBV9 to TRBJ1-5. Germline CDR1 reads SGDLS; CDR2 reads YYNGEE. Termini included, the CDR3 measures 14 amino acids. CDR3 loop: CATSTRRSNLHQHF.

This chain uses TRBV20-1 with TRBJ2-1; no reliable D call. Trimming pared 3 bases from V and 11 bases from J, leaving 17 bases between. In germline, CDR1 is DFQATT, CDR2 SNEGSKA (reference sequence). The CDR3 has 13 amino acids. CDR3 sequence reads: CSASVRIGMKQFF. The CDR3 nucleotides read TGCAGTGCTAGTGTACGGATAGGAATGAAGCAGTTCTTC.

As to this clonotype: No conserved phenylalanine or tryptophan is present at the end of the CDR3, so a read error is the likely explanation. This chain connects TRBV7-6 to TRBJ2-7, with unresolved D. The CDR3 contains 13 residues. Trimming took off 0 bases at V and 8 bases at J, with 11 bases between the two ends. The V gene's germline CDR1 is SGHVS and CDR2 FNYEAQ. DNA of the CDR3: TGTGCCAGCAGCTTAGCAGGGCAGCAGCAGCAGTACTTG. Amino acids: CASSLAGQQQQYL.

The chain carries TRBV19 and TRBJ2-1; weak D call: TRBD1 (5 bases). The CDR3 consists of 13 residues. The germline gives CDR1 LNHDA, CDR2 SQIVND (reference sequence). The CDR3 here is CASASSSRGEQFF. The CDR3 nucleotides are TGTGCTAGTGCTTCATCTTCAAGGGGCGAGCAGTTCTTC.

The V and J genes are TRBV24-1 and TRBJ2-1, with D uncertain. CDR3 length: 13 residues. Germline CDR1 reads KGHDR; CDR2 reads SFDVKD. Deletions cut 1 base from V and 5 bases from J, with 5 bases between. CDR3 residues: CATSDFGNNEQFF. Written as DNA, the CDR3 is TGTGCCACCAGTGATTTCGGTAACAATGAGCAGTTCTTC.

The V call is TRBV7-8, the J call TRBJ1-2; no definite D call. This CDR3 has 14 amino acids. Germline values: CDR1 SGHVS, CDR2 FQNEAQ. The V end was cut by 0 bases, the J end by 2 bases, with 7 bases between. For the CDR3, the DNA is TGTGCCAGCAGCTTAGCCGGGGAAAACTATGGCTACACCTTC. This encodes CASSLAGENYGYTF.

CDR3 bases: TGTGCCAGCATGGCGGGGGGACGCGAGCAGTACTTC. Protein sequence: CASMAGGREQYF. The rearrangement links TRBV2 to TRBJ2-7, with 8 bases identical to TRBD2. With V trimmed by 7 bases and J by 6 bases, 5 bases remained unmatched. This CDR3 has 12 amino acids. Germline V gives CDR1 SNHLY, CDR2 FYNNEI. The full variable domain, completed using reference TRBV2 and TRBJ2-7, is EPEVTQTPSHQVTQMGQEVILRCVPISNHLYFYWYRQILGQKVEFLVSFYNNEISEKSEIFDDQFSVERPDGSNFTLKIRSTKLEDSAMYFCASMAGGREQYFGPGTRLTVT.

The gene calls are TRBV9 and TRBJ2-7; 9 positions match TRBD2. V was clipped by 3 bases and J by 2 bases; unmatched bases: 9. This CDR3 has 16 residues. Looked up from germline, CDR1 is SGDLS and CDR2 is YYNGEE. The CDR3 coding sequence is TGTGCCAGCAGCGCCTATGGCGGGAGGGATACCTACGAGCAGTACTTC. Translation gives CASSAYGGRDTYEQYF.

This clonotype was recorded many times. This chain uses TRBV10-3 with TRBJ2-1; TRBD2 matches at 11 bases. Germline CDR1 ENHRY, CDR2 SYGVKD. The CDR3 covers 16 residues. The V gene end was trimmed by 5 bases and the J gene end by 5 bases; junction bases not matched to a gene: 8. For the CDR3, the DNA is TGTGCCATCAGTCCAACCGGGACTAGCGGAAACAATGAGCAGTTCTTC. Translation: CAISPTGTSGNNEQFF.

Concerning this clonotype: At one boundary the junction diverges from the germline segment, which might be a read error. The chain combines TRBV7-2 with TRBJ1-1; D remains unclear. Germline CDR1 and CDR2: SGHTA and FQGNSA. The CDR3 is made up of 14 amino acids. CDR3 residues: CASSLAAVTTEAYF. The CDR3 DNA follows: TGTGCCAGCAGCTTAGCCGCAGTGACCACTGAAGCTTACTTT.

This clonotype was counted at least ten times. This chain joins TRBV9 and TRBJ1-6, with TRBD1 identical over 7 bases. With V trimmed by 6 bases and J by 13 bases, 13 bases remained unmatched. This CDR3 has 14 amino acids. Germline values: CDR1 SGDLS, CDR2 YYNGEE. The CDR3 loop reads CASTNRQGGPPLHF. Here the CDR3 DNA reads TGTGCCAGCACCAACCGACAGGGAGGGCCGCCCCTCCACTTT.

The chain links TRBV7-9 to TRBJ1-2; a possible D gene is TRBD1 (5 bases). Trimming took 1 base from V and 6 from J, leaving 9 bases between them. The CDR3 is made up of 13 amino acids. The germline V gene encodes CDR1 SEHNR and CDR2 FQNEAQ (reference sequence). CDR3 nucleotide sequence: TGTGCCAGCAGCTTAGAGACGGGGGATGGCTACACCTTC. Protein product: CASSLETGDGYTF.

This clonotype was seen only a few times. This chain joins TRBV24-1 and TRBJ2-5, with a possible D match to TRBD1 (5 bases). The CDR3 spans 13 residues. V lost 5 bases and J 4 bases, leaving 10 bases between the germline ends. Germline CDR1 is KGHDR and CDR2 is SFDVKD. Here the CDR3 DNA reads TGTGCCACCAGTGGTGTGGGGCGAGAGACCCAGTACTTC. Amino acid sequence: CATSGVGRETQYF.

Comments on this clonotype: The CDR3 ends on some other residue instead of the conserved phenylalanine or tryptophan, so this is likely a read error. This chain connects TRBV10-3 to TRBJ2-7; tentatively, D is TRBD2 (5 bases). The germline V and J ends were trimmed by 7 bases and 5 bases, with 15 bases remaining between them. This CDR3 is built from 13 residues. The germline gives CDR1 ENHRY, CDR2 SYGVKD. The CDR3 loop is CAINPGSGDEQYC. The CDR3 DNA reads as TGTGCCATCAATCCGGGAAGTGGGGACGAGCAGTACTGC.

In its sample, this clonotype was seen once. The chain joins TRBV7-9 to TRBJ1-3; 9 bases are a match to TRBD1. V lost 6 bases, J lost 16 bases, and 16 bases stayed unmatched. CDR1 is SEHNR, CDR2 FQNEAQ, per germline (reference sequence). There are 14 residues in the CDR3. This chain's CDR3 is CASRQGAYTGELYF. CDR3 nucleotides: TGTGCCAGCAGACAGGGGGCCTACACCGGCGAGCTGTATTTT.

V and J are TRBV2 and TRBJ2-7; no definite D call. The CDR3 totals 12 residues. Trimming stripped 5 bases from V and 3 bases from J, with 8 bases between. Germline V gene lookup returns CDR1 SNHLY and CDR2 FYNNEI. The CDR3 sequence: CASSTRNYEQYF. The CDR3 region has the DNA TGTGCCAGCAGTACGCGGAACTACGAGCAGTACTTC.